This T cell receptor (beta chain) was recovered during a study of blood T cells in healthy people across ages. The CDR3 extends over 15 amino acids. The V and J ends lost 4 bases and 8 bases, in that order; junction bases with no gene match: 9. Germline V gene sequence: CDR1 LNHNV, CDR2 YYDKDF (reference sequence). The count of this clonotype is one. For the second PCR, which ran for roughly 6 to 11 cycles, a sample-barcoded 5' primer and a J-beta primer mix were used. TCRdb independently ran MiXCR on the 5' RACE reads; one entry per CDR3 protein. The sample consists of some 1,800,000 distinct CDR3 sequences, more than 35% of them appearing once.

This chain connects TRBV15 to TRBJ1-4, with 8 bases matching TRBD1. The origin of this receptor is a human donor in good health. The sequencing sample was made of blood. The CDR3: CATSKDRAQGEKLFF. The DNA for the CDR3 is TGTGCCACCAGCAAGGACAGGGCCCAAGGGGAAAAACTGTTTTTT.